The TCR beta chain described here comes from a study of vaccination effects on CD4 cells after COVID-19. Expansion with viral peptide pools was applied to antigen-specific CD4+ T cells by the ViraFEST assay prior to sequencing. Isolating CD4+ T cells followed approximately ten days of culture. Vaccine recipients, nucleocapsid antibody negative, had no prior SARS-CoV-2 infection. Some 2 million PBMC per well received about 9.8 IU/ml IL-2 and 8 to 10 ug/ml peptides in culture. On both days 3 and 7, half of the culture medium was replaced with IL-2 medium. Remarks on this clone: Its target is not known.

The assay was immunoSEQ multiplex PCR, and TCRdb's table has in-frame clones only and misses some. The sample includes tens of thousands of clones, 77% of them seen just once. The V segment lost 2 bases and the J segment 8 bases; nucleotides outside the gene matches: 6. The CDR3 covers 15 residues. Looked up from germline, CDR1 is SGHTA and CDR2 is FQGTGA. Notes on the study in general: The vaccine-induced clones of healthy vaccinees included only 1 of 255 that cross-reacted with common cold coronaviruses. Clones from infection and from vaccination both contracted markedly late after vaccination.

Sequences were derived from CD4+ T cells from PBMCs cultured with HCoV-NL63 spike peptides, sampled before COVID-19 vaccination. The receptor was derived from a human donor who received a COVID-19 vaccine. The V call is TRBV7-3, the J call TRBJ2-1, with 10 bases identical to TRBD2. The CDR3 sequence is CASSLGAGGYDEQFF. CDR3 in DNA: TGTGCCAGCAGCTTAGGAGCGGGGGGGTACGATGAGCAGTTCTTC.